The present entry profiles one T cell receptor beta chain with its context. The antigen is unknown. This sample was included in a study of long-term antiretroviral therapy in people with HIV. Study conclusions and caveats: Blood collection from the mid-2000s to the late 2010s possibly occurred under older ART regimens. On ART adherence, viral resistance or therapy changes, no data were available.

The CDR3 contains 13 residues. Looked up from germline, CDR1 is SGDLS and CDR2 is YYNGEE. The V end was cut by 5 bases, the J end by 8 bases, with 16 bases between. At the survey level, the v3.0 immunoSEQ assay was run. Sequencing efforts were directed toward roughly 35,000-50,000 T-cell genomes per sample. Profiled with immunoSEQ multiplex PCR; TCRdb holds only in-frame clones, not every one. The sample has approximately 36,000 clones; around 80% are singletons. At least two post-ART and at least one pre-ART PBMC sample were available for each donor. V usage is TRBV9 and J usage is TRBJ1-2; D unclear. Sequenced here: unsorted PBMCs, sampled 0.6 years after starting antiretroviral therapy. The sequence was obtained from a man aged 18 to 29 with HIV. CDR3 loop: CASSYHRGSGYTF. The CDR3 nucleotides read TGTGCCAGCAGTTACCACCGCGGGTCGGGCTACACCTTC.